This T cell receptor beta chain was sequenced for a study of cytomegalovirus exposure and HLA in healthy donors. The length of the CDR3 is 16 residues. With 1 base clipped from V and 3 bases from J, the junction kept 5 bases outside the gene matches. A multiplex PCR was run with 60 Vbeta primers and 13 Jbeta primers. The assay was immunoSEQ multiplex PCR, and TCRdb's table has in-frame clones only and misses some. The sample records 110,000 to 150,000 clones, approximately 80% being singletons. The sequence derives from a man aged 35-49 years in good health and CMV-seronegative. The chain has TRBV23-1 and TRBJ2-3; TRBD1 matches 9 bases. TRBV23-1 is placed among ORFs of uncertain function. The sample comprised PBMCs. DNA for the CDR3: TGCGCCAGCAGTCAATTTCAACAGGGGGCAACAGATACGCAGTATTTT. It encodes CASSQFQQGATDTQYF.